The 27 T cell receptor beta chains below were found in one sample sequenced in a study of cytomegalovirus exposure and HLA in healthy donors. A multiplex PCR was run with 60 Vbeta primers and 13 Jbeta primers. Assay used: immunoSEQ multiplex PCR; TCRdb lists only in-frame clones, some missing. The sample totals 30,000 to 35,000 clones; its top ten clones hold about 1.9%. Input material: PBMCs. The receptor set was obtained from a woman in her thirties or forties in good health and CMV-seropositive.

The chain uses TRBV13 and TRBJ2-1; D may be TRBD2 (6 bases). Germline-derived CDR1 and CDR2 are PRHDT and FYEKMQ (reference sequence). The V end was cut by 2 bases, the J end by 5 bases, with 13 bases between. The CDR3 sequence is 15 residues long. Written as DNA, the CDR3 is TGTGCCAGCAGCTTAAGGACTACGCTTCACAATGAGCAGTTCTTC. This encodes CASSLRTTLHNEQFF.

CDR3 DNA sequence: TGTGCCAGCAGCTCCCCGGGACTAGCGGGGGGACCCAATGAGCAGTTCTTC. Protein: CASSSPGLAGGPNEQFF. This sequence joins TRBV5-4 and TRBJ2-1; 15 bases align to TRBD2. Germline CDR1 is SGHNT and CDR2 is YYREEE (reference sequence). After removal of 3 bases from V and 6 bases from J, the junction contained 7 bases not matched to a gene. The CDR3 is 17 residues long.

The rearrangement uses TRBV7-2 and TRBJ2-5, with TRBD2 matching over 8 bases. The J call is uncertain, as TRBJ2-7 better fits the DNA end. Germline V gene sequence: CDR1 SGHTA, CDR2 FQGNSA. This CDR3 is 15 amino acids long. The chain's CDR3 is CASSIIGTSSYEQYF. The DNA of the CDR3 is TGTGCCAGCAGCATCATTGGGACTAGCTCCTACGAGCAGTACTTC.

The chain recombines TRBV9 with TRBJ2-2; tentatively, D is TRBD1 (5 bases). Between the trimmed V and J ends, which lost 3 bases and 5 bases, there was a span of 14 bases. Per germline, CDR1 SGDLS and CDR2 YYNGEE. The CDR3 covers 15 residues. CDR3 amino acids: CASSGLGLSTGELFF. The CDR3 nucleotides read TGTGCCAGCAGCGGCCTGGGGCTGTCGACCGGGGAGCTGTTTTTT.

CDR3 in DNA: TGTGCCAGCAGCGTAGCTAGAGCGAACACTGAAGCTTTCTTT. Translated, it gives CASSVARANTEAFF. J is TRBJ1-1 and V is TRBV9, with unresolved D. CDR3 length: 14 residues. Trimming stripped 0 bases from V and 1 base from J, with 7 bases between. The germline CDR1 and CDR2 sequences are SGDLS and YYNGEE.

The rearrangement links TRBV28 to TRBJ2-5; 10 bases line up with TRBD2. Trimming cost V 5 bases and J 4 bases; bases outside gene matches: 10. The CDR3 is 16 amino acids. From germline, CDR1 is MDHEN and CDR2 SYDVKM. In DNA, the CDR3 is TGTGCCAGCAGTGCTAGCGGGAGACCTCGGGGAGAGACCCAGTACTTC. This translates into CASSASGRPRGETQYF.

CDR3 residues: CASSDRGIAPYEQYF. DNA for the CDR3: TGTGCCAGCAGTGATCGGGGGATAGCTCCCTACGAGCAGTACTTC. The chain recombines TRBV6-1 with TRBJ2-7, with a possible D match to TRBD2 (6 bases). Germline V gene data show CDR1 as MNHNS and CDR2 as SASEGT. The CDR3 totals 15 residues. The germline V and J ends were trimmed by 3 bases and 2 bases, with 14 bases remaining between them.

This chain joins TRBV5-1 and TRBJ2-1, with TRBD2 matching over 11 bases. The CDR3 is made up of 16 amino acids. CDR1 and CDR2 (germline): SGHRS, YFSETQ. Unmatched junction bases numbered 10, after V lost 4 bases and J lost 7 bases. The CDR3 reads CASSPGTSGAGNEQFF. The CDR3 DNA is TGCGCCAGCAGCCCCGGGACTAGCGGTGCGGGGAATGAGCAGTTCTTC. Full variable domain (remainder filled in from reference TRBV5-1 and TRBJ2-1): KAGVTQTPRYLIKTRGQQVTLSCSPISGHRSVSWYQQTPGQGLQFLFEYFSETQRNKGNFPGRFSGRQFSNSRSEMNVSTLELGDSALYLCASSPGTSGAGNEQFFGPGTRLTVL.

The chain has TRBV27 and TRBJ2-5, with 7 nucleotides matching TRBD1. The CDR3 has 14 amino acids. Germline V gene sequence: CDR1 MNHEY, CDR2 SMNVEV (reference sequence). J gave up 4 bases and V 3 bases, and 5 bases lay outside the gene matches. The CDR3 reads CASSFVGQLETQYF. DNA of the CDR3: TGTGCCAGCAGTTTCGTGGGACAGTTAGAGACCCAGTACTTC.

The chain employs TRBV7-9 and TRBJ2-6; possibly TRBD2 for D (5 bases). CDR3 length: 17 residues. Germline CDR1 is SEHNR and CDR2 is FQNEAQ (reference sequence). The ends were cut back, 1 base at V and 0 bases at J, with 10 bases in the middle. Here the CDR3 DNA reads TGTGCCAGCAGCTTAGGGACTTCGAGCTCTGGGGCCAACGTCCTGACTTTC. It translates to CASSLGTSSSGANVLTF.

The chain combines TRBV27 with TRBJ1-2, with TRBD1 matching over 8 bases. V lost 1 base to trimming and J lost 6 bases; unmatched junction nucleotides: 4. CDR3 length: 14 residues. CDR1 MNHEY and CDR2 SMNVEV come from the germline V gene (reference sequence). This CDR3 is CASSLYQGAHGYTF. As DNA, the CDR3 is TGTGCCAGCAGTTTATACCAGGGGGCGCATGGCTACACCTTC.

This sequence joins TRBV15 and TRBJ1-4, with 9 nucleotides matching TRBD1. Germline trimming cut 0 bases from V and 5 bases from J; bases unmatched to any gene: 4. Per the germline V gene, CDR1 is LNHNV and CDR2 is YYDKDF (reference sequence). The CDR3 sequence is 16 residues long. The CDR3 spells CATSRDTGTGNEKLFF. The CDR3 nucleotides are TGTGCCACCAGCAGAGATACCGGGACAGGGAATGAAAAACTGTTTTTT.

The chain employs TRBV28 and TRBJ2-7; 8 bases align to TRBD1. CDR1 and CDR2 (germline): MDHEN, SYDVKM. The ends lost 0 bases at V and 3 bases at J; junction bases unmatched: 7. CDR3 size: 16 residues. This CDR3 reads CASSLWLPGQVYEQYF. CDR3 bases: TGTGCCAGCAGTTTATGGTTACCGGGACAGGTCTACGAGCAGTACTTC.

The chain couples TRBV30 to TRBJ1-5; D remains unclear. Germline V gene lookup returns CDR1 GTSNPN and CDR2 SVGIG (reference sequence). V lost 2 bases and J 1 base, leaving 6 bases between the germline ends. The CDR3 spans 13 residues. The CDR3 bases are TGTGCCTGGAGTCAGTCGAGCAATCAGCCCCAGCATTTT. Its translation is CAWSQSSNQPQHF.

V usage is TRBV7-2 and J usage is TRBJ1-3, with TRBD1 identical over 7 bases. The CDR3 has 13 residues. Trimming removed 6 bases from V and 4 bases from J; junction bases left unmatched: 3. Germline V gene sequence: CDR1 SGHTA, CDR2 FQGNSA. Here the CDR3 reads CASRKGGGNTIYF. For the CDR3, the DNA is TGTGCCAGCAGAAAAGGGGGCGGAAACACCATATATTTT.

This rearrangement joins TRBV2 to TRBJ1-5; 7 positions agree with TRBD1. Trimming at V came to 6 bases and at J to 0 bases, leaving 5 bases not matched to a gene. The CDR3 runs to 15 residues. Germline V gene sequence: CDR1 SNHLY, CDR2 FYNNEI. The CDR3 DNA is TGTGCCAGCAGCCGGGACAGCCATAGCAATCAGCCCCAGCATTTT. Protein sequence: CASSRDSHSNQPQHF.

Remarks on this clone: A junction boundary mismatches the germline segment, possibly from a read error. Distinct nucleotide sequences in the sample also encode this CDR3. The chain has TRBV9 and TRBJ2-5; TRBD2 matches at 13 bases. Germline V gives CDR1 SGDLS, CDR2 YYNGEE. This CDR3 has 17 amino acids. The CDR3 sequence: CASSVYGLAGDQETQYF. The CDR3 nucleotides read TGTGCCAGCAGCGTATACGGACTAGCGGGAGACCAGGAGACCCAGTACTTC.

V and J are TRBV5-1 and TRBJ2-1, with 10 nucleotides matching TRBD2. Germline assignment: CDR1 SGHRS and CDR2 YFSETQ. The V segment lost 2 bases and the J segment 9 bases; nucleotides outside the gene matches: 8. This CDR3 has 15 residues. This CDR3 is CASSFLASGSGEQFF. The CDR3 DNA follows: TGCGCCAGCAGCTTCCTGGCTAGCGGGAGCGGTGAGCAGTTCTTC.

This rearrangement joins TRBV7-2 to TRBJ2-1; TRBD2 matches at 14 bases. The CDR3 consists of 15 residues. Looked up from germline, CDR1 is SGHTA and CDR2 is FQGNSA. V shed 3 bases, J shed 7 bases, and the junction held 2 bases outside the gene matches. The CDR3 loop is CASSFGTSGSNEQFF. For the CDR3, the DNA is TGTGCCAGCAGCTTCGGGACTAGCGGGAGTAATGAGCAGTTCTTC. Full variable domain (remainder filled in from reference TRBV7-2 and TRBJ2-1): GAGVSQSPSNKVTEKGKDVELRCDPISGHTALYWYRQSLGQGLEFLIYFQGNSAPDKSGLPSDRFSAERTGGSVSTLTIQRTQQEDSAVYLCASSFGTSGSNEQFFGPGTRLTVL.

The V and J genes are TRBV27 and TRBJ2-7; 10 positions agree with TRBD1. V gave up 5 bases and J gave up 5 bases; unmatched junction bases: 6. Per the germline V gene, CDR1 is MNHEY and CDR2 is SMNVEV (reference sequence). This CDR3 has 14 residues. CDR3 protein: CASSDRDRGHEQYF. The DNA for the CDR3 is TGTGCCAGCAGTGACCGGGACAGGGGCCACGAGCAGTACTTC.

This chain uses TRBV28 with TRBJ2-5; a weak D match, TRBD2 (6 bases). This CDR3 is built from 15 residues. CDR1 is MDHEN, CDR2 SYDVKM, per germline. The V and J ends lost 6 bases and 2 bases respectively, with 16 bases between them. For the CDR3, the DNA is TGTGCCAGCAGATCCCCGGGGGACGGACAAGAGACCCAGTACTTC. Amino acids: CASRSPGDGQETQYF. Together with reference TRBV28 and TRBJ2-5, the CDR3 gives the full variable domain: DVKVTQSSRYLVKRTGEKVFLECVQDMDHENMFWYRQDPGLGLRLIYFSYDVKMKEKGDIPEGYSVSREKKERFSLILESASTNQTSMYLCASRSPGDGQETQYFGPGTRLLVL.

The chain recombines TRBV7-8 with TRBJ2-7; 11 nucleotides match TRBD2. The CDR3 length is 16 residues. V was pared by 2 bases and J by 0 bases, with 3 bases of the junction left unmatched. The germline gives CDR1 SGHVS, CDR2 FQNEAQ. CDR3 bases: TGTGCCAGCAGCTTATCTCTAGCGGGAGGCTCCTACGAGCAGTACTTC. Amino acid sequence: CASSLSLAGGSYEQYF. Full variable domain (missing parts from reference TRBV7-8 and TRBJ2-7): GAGVSQSPRYKVAKRGQDVALRCDPISGHVSLFWYQQALGQGPEFLTYFQNEAQLDKSGLPSDRFFAERPEGSVSTLKIQRTQQEDSAVYLCASSLSLAGGSYEQYFGPGTRLTVT.

The chain carries TRBV5-1 and TRBJ1-4, with TRBD1 identical over 7 bases. Germline V gives CDR1 SGHRS, CDR2 YFSETQ. V gave up 2 bases and J gave up 5 bases; unmatched junction bases: 0. This CDR3 spans 13 amino acids. CDR3: CASSLQGNEKLFF. The CDR3 DNA is TGCGCCAGCAGCTTACAGGGGAATGAAAAACTGTTTTTT. Full variable domain (remainder filled in from reference TRBV5-1 and TRBJ1-4): KAGVTQTPRYLIKTRGQQVTLSCSPISGHRSVSWYQQTPGQGLQFLFEYFSETQRNKGNFPGRFSGRQFSNSRSEMNVSTLELGDSALYLCASSLQGNEKLFFGSGTQLSVL.

The chain is built from TRBV9 and TRBJ2-3; TRBD1 agrees at 8 bases. After removal of 4 bases from V and 2 bases from J, the junction contained 3 bases not matched to a gene. Germline CDR1 and CDR2: SGDLS and YYNGEE. The CDR3 has 14 amino acids. The CDR3 sequence is CASSTGQVTDTQYF. DNA of the CDR3: TGTGCCAGCAGCACGGGACAGGTCACAGATACGCAGTATTTT.

The CDR3 region is CASSQEGLGAGKISSGNTIYF. CDR3 sequence (DNA): TGTGCCAGCAGCCAAGAAGGGTTGGGGGCAGGGAAAATAAGCTCTGGAAACACCATATATTTT. This sequence joins TRBV4-2 and TRBJ1-3, with D perhaps matching TRBD1 (6 bases). There are 21 residues in the CDR3. Trimming left V 0 bases short and J 0 bases short, with 24 bases between. Looked up from germline, CDR1 is LGHNA and CDR2 is YNFKEQ.

The V call is TRBV6-6, the J call TRBJ1-5; TRBD1 aligns across 7 bases. Unmatched junction bases numbered 11, after V lost 8 bases and J lost 7 bases. CDR1 and CDR2 (germline): MNHNY, SVGAGI (reference sequence). The CDR3 covers 14 residues. This CDR3 is CASSEEGAGQPQHF. The CDR3 DNA is TGTGCCAGCTCGGAAGAGGGGGCGGGACAGCCCCAGCATTTT.

The rearrangement uses TRBV2 and TRBJ1-2, with D maybe TRBD1 (5 bases). CDR1 is SNHLY, CDR2 FYNNEI, per germline. The CDR3 is made up of 14 amino acids. Trimming stripped 8 bases from V and 4 bases from J, with 17 bases between. CDR3 in DNA: TGTGCCAGCCGCTTCCTTTTAGGGGCCTATGGCTACACCTTC. Residues: CASRFLLGAYGYTF.